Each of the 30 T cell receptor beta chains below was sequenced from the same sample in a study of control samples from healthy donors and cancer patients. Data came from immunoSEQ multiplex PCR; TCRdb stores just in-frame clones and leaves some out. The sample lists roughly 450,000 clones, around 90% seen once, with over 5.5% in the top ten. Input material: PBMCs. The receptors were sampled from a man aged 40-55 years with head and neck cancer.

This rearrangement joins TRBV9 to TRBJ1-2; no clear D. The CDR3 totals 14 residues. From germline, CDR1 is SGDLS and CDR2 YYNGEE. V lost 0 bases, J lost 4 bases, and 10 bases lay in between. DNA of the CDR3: TGTGCCAGCAGCGTAGATCTACAGAGCTATGGCTACACCTTC. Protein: CASSVDLQSYGYTF. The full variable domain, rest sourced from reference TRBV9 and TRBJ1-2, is DSGVTQTPKHLITATGQRVTLRCSPRSGDLSVYWYQQSLDQGLQFLIQYYNGEERAKGNILERFSAQQFPDLHSELNLSSLELGDSALYFCASSVDLQSYGYTFGSGTRLTVV.

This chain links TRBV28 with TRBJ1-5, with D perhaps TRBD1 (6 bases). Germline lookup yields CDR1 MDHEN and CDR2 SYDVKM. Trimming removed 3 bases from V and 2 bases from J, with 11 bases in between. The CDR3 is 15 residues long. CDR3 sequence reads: CASSFHRVGNQPQHF. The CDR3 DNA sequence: TGTGCCAGCAGTTTTCACAGGGTTGGCAATCAGCCCCAGCATTTT.

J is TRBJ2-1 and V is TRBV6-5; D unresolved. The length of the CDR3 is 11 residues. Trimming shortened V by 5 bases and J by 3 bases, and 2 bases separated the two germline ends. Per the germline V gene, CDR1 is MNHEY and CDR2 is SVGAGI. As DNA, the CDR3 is TGTGCCAGCAGTAACTACAATGAGCAGTTCTTC. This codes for CASSNYNEQFF.

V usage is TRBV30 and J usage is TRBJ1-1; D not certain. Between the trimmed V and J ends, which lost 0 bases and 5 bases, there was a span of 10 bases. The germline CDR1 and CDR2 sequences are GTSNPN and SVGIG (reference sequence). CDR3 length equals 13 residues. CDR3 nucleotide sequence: TGTGCCTGGAGTGTGATTATAAGTACTGAAGCTTTCTTT. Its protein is CAWSVIISTEAFF. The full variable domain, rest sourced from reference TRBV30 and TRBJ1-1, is SQTIHQWPATLVQPVGSPLSLECTVEGTSNPNLYWYRQAAGRGLQLLFYSVGIGQISSEVPQNLSASRPQDRQFILSSKKLLLSDSGFYLCAWSVIISTEAFFGQGTRLTVV.

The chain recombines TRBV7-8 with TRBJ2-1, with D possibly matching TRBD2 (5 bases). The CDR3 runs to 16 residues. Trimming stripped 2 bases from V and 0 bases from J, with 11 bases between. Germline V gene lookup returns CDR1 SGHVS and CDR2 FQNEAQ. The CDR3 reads CASSLFGLLSYNEQFF. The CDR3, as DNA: TGTGCCAGCAGCTTATTTGGACTTCTCTCCTACAATGAGCAGTTCTTC.

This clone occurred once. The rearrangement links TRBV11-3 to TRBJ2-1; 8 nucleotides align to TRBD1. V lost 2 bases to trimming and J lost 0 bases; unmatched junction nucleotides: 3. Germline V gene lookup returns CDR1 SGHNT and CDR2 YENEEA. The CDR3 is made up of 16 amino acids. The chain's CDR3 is CASSLSTGGSYNEQFF. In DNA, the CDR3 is TGTGCCAGCAGCTTATCTACAGGGGGCTCCTACAATGAGCAGTTCTTC.

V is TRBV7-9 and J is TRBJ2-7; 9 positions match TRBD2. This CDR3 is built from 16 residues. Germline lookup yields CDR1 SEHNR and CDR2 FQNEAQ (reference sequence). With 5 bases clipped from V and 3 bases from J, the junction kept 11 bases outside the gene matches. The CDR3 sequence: CASSGGGLAGLYEQYF. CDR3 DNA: TGTGCCAGCAGCGGGGGCGGGCTAGCGGGGCTCTACGAGCAGTACTTC.

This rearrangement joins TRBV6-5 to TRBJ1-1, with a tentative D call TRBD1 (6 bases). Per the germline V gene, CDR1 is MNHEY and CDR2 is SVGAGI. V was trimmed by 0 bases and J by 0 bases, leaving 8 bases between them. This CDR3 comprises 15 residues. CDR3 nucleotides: TGTGCCAGCAGTTACTCGGGGGCCTTGAACACTGAAGCTTTCTTT. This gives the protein CASSYSGALNTEAFF.

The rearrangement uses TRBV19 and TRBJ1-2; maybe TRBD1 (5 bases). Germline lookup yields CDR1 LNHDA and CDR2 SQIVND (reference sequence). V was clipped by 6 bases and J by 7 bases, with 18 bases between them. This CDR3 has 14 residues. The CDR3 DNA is TGTGCCAGTAGGCGGCCGGGGGTTATTGGTGGCTACACCTTC. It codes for CASRRPGVIGGYTF.

CDR3 region: CASSPSHGITPYEQYF. CDR3 nucleotide sequence: TGTGCCAGCTCACCCTCTCACGGGATTACTCCCTACGAGCAGTACTTC. V is TRBV18 and J is TRBJ2-7, with D perhaps matching TRBD2 (5 bases). The ends were cut back, 3 bases at V and 2 bases at J, with 17 bases in the middle. The CDR3 loop spans 16 amino acids. In germline, CDR1 is KGHSH, CDR2 LQKENI.

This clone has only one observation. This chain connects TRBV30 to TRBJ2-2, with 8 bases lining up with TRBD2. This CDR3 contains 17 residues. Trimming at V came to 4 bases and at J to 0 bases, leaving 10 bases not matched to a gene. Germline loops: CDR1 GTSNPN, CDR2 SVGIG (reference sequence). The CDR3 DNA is TGTGCCTGGAACACTCCGGGAGGGACCTCGAACACCGGGGAGCTGTTTTTT. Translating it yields CAWNTPGGTSNTGELFF.

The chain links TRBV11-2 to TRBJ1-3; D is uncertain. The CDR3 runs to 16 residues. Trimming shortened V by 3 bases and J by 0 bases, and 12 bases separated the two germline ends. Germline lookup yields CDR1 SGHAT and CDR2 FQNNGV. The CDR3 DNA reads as TGTGCCAGCAGCTTCATACATCCTAGCTCTGGAAACACCATATATTTT. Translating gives CASSFIHPSSGNTIYF.

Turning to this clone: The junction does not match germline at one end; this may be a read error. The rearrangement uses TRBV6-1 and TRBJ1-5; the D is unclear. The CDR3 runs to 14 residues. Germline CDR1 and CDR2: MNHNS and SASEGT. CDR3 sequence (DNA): TGTGCCAGCAGGGAAGGCCCAATGAGACAGCCCCAGCATTTT. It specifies CASREGPMRQPQHF.

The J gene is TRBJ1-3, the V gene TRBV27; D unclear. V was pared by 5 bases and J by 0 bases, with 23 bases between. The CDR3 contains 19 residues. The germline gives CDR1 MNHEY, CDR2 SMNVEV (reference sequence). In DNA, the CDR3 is TGTGCCAGCAGTGCCTTCGGACCGAGAGTCAGTTACTCTGGAAACACCATATATTTT. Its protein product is CASSAFGPRVSYSGNTIYF.

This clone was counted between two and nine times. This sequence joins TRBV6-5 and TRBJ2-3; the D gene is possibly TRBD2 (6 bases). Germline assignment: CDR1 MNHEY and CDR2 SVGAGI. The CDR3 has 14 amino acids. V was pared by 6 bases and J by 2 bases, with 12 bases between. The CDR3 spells CASRRGEHTDTQYF. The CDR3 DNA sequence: TGTGCCAGCAGGCGGGGCGAACACACAGATACGCAGTATTTT.

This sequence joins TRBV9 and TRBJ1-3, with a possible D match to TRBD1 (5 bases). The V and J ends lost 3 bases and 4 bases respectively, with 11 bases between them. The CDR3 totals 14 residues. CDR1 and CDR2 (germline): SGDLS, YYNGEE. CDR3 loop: CASSANSGGNTIYF. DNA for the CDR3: TGTGCCAGCAGCGCGAACTCAGGGGGAAACACCATATATTTT.

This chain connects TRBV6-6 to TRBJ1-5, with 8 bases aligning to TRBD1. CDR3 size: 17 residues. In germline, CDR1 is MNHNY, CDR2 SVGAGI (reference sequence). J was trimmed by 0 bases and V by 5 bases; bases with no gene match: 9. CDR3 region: CASSPRGTGDSNQPQHF. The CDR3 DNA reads TGTGCCAGCAGTCCCCGCGGGACAGGCGATAGCAATCAGCCCCAGCATTTT.

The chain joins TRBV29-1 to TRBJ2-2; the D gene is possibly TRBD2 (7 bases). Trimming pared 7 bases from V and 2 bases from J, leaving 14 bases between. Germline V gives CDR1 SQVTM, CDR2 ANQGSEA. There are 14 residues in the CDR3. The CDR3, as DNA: TGCAGCGCACAAGGGGGGGTAAACACCGGGGAGCTGTTTTTT. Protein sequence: CSAQGGVNTGELFF.

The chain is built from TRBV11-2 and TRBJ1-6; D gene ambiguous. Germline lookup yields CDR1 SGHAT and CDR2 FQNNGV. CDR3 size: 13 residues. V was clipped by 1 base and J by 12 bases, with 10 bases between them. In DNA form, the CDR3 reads TGTGCCAGCAGCTTAGTTGGAGCGGGACCCCTCCACTTT. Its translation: CASSLVGAGPLHF.

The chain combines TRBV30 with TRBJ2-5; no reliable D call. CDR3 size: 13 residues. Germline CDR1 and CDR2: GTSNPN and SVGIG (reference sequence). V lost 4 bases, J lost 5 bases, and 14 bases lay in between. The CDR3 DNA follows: TGTGCCTGGAACCGACGGTCCGGGGAGACCCAGTACTTC. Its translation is CAWNRRSGETQYF.

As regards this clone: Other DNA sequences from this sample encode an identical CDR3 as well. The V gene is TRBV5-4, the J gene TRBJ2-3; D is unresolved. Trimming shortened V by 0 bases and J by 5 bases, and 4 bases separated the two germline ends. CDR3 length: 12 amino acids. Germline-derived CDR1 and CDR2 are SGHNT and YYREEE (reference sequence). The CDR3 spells CASSLDGDTQYF. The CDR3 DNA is TGTGCCAGCAGCTTGGATGGAGATACGCAGTATTTT.

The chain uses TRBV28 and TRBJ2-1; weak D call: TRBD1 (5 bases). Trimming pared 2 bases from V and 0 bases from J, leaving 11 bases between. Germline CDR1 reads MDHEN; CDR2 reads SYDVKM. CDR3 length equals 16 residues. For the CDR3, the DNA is TGTGCCAGCAGTTTAGAAAGGGGCGTCTCCTACAATGAGCAGTTCTTC. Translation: CASSLERGVSYNEQFF.

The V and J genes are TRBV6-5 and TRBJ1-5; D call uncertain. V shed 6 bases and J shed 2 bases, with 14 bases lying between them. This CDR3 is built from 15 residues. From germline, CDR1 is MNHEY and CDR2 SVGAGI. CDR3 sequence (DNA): TGTGCCAGCAGCCCCGGGAGTTCGGGCAATCAGCCCCAGCATTTT. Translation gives CASSPGSSGNQPQHF.

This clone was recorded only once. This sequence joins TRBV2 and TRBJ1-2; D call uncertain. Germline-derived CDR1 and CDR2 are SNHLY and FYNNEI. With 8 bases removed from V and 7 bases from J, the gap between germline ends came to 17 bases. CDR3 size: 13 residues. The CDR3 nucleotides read TGTGCCAGCCTGCCAGGACGGCTTGGTGGCTACACCTTC. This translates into CASLPGRLGGYTF. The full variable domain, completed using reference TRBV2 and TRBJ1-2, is EPEVTQTPSHQVTQMGQEVILRCVPISNHLYFYWYRQILGQKVEFLVSFYNNEISEKSEIFDDQFSVERPDGSNFTLKIRSTKLEDSAMYFCASLPGRLGGYTFGSGTRLTVV.

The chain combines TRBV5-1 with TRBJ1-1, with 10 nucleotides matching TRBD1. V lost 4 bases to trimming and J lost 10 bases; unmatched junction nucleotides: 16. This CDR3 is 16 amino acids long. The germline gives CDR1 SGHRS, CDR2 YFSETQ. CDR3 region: CASSGNTGQGPSGAFF. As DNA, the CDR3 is TGCGCCAGCAGCGGTAATACGGGACAGGGGCCTAGTGGAGCTTTCTTT.

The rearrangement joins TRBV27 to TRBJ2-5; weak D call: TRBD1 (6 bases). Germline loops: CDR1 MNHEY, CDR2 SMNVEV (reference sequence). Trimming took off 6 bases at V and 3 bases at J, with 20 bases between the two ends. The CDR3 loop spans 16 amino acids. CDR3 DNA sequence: TGTGCCAGCAGCCCTTTCCACAGGGCGCTCGAAGAGACCCAGTACTTC. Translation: CASSPFHRALEETQYF.

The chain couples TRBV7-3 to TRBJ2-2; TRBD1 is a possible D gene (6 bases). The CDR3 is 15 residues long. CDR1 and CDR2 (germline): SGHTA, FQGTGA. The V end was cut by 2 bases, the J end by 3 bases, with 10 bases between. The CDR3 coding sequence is TGTGCCAGCAGCTTAGGATCAGGGGACACCGGGGAGCTGTTTTTT. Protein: CASSLGSGDTGELFF.

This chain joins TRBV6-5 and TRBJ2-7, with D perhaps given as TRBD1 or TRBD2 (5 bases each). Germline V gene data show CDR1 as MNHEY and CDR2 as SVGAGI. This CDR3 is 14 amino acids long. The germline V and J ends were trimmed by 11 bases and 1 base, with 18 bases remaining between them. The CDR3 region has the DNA TGTGCCGTCCGAGAACCGGGACCGTCCTACGAGCAGTACTTC. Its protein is CAVREPGPSYEQYF.

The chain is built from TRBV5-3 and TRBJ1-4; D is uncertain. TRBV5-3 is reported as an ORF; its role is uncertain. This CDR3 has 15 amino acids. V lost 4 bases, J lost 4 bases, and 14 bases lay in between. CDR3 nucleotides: TGTGCCAGAAGCCTGCCGAGAGTTGGTAATGAAAAACTGTTTTTT. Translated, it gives CARSLPRVGNEKLFF.

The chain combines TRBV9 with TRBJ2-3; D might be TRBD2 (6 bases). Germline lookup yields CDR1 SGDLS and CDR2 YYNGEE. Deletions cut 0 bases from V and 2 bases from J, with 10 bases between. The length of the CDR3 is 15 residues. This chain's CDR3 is CASSVDWRATDTQYF. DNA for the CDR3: TGTGCCAGCAGCGTAGATTGGAGGGCCACAGATACGCAGTATTTT.